This record concerns one T cell receptor beta chain sequence. Its cognate antigen is unknown. Germline assignment: CDR1 LNHDA and CDR2 SQIVND (reference sequence). This CDR3 comprises 16 residues. After removal of 8 bases from V and 9 bases from J, the junction contained 15 bases not matched to a gene. 60 Vbeta and 13 Jbeta primers were used in PCR. The repertoire was sequenced with immunoSEQ multiplex PCR; TCRdb's copy has only in-frame clones and lacks some. In the table there are some 200,000 clones, 82% of which are singletons. The source of the sample is a study of cytomegalovirus exposure and HLA in healthy donors. Study-wide points: For most TCR sequences rarity was the rule, although some public TCRs occurred in many donors. Investigators reported around 150 TCR beta chains as tied to cytomegalovirus.

The material sequenced was PBMCs. The V call is TRBV19, the J call TRBJ1-5; 11 bases fit TRBD1. The clonotype originates from a woman in her thirties or forties in good health and CMV-seronegative. The CDR3 loop is CASDPGQGVYVWPQHF. CDR3 DNA sequence: TGTGCCAGTGACCCGGGACAGGGGGTGTATGTGTGGCCCCAGCATTTT.